This TCR beta chain was profiled in a study of regulatory T cells in long-lasting Graves disease. Building of the TCR beta libraries involved iRepertoire HTBI primers and Arm-PCR of CDR3 regions. One entry per CDR3 protein results from TCRdb running MiXCR on the multiplex PCR reads. The table includes about 470,000 distinct CDR3 sequences, less than 25% detected once. On this clonotype itself: A much larger clone differs by one base, so this may be a read error.

From germline, CDR1 is SNHLY and CDR2 FYNNEI. The CDR3 sequence is 13 residues long. Trimming removed 7 bases from V and 8 bases from J, with 14 bases in between. The time point denotes: persistent/refractory GD, antithyroid drugs over 5 years with positive TRAb. Generation of the TCR library employed RNA extracted from PBMCs. Material: peripheral blood mononuclear cells (PBMCs), obtained when the disease was refractory, from a patient treated with antithyroid drugs. This sequence originates from a female donor with Graves disease. V usage is TRBV2 and J usage is TRBJ1-4; no clear D gene. DNA of the CDR3: TGTGCCAGCACCGGGGAGGAGGCCGAAAAACTGTTTTTT. Translated, it gives CASTGEEAEKLFF.